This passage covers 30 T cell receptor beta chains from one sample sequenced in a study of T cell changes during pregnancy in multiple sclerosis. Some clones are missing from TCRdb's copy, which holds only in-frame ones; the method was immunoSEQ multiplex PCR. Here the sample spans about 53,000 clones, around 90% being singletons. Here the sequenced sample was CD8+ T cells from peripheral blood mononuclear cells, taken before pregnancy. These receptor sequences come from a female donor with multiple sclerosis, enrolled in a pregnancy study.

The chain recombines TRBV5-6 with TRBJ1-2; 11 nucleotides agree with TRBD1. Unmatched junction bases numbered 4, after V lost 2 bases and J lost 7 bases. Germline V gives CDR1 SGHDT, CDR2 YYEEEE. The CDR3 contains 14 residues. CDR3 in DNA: TGTGCCAGCAGCTTCGGACAGGGGGCGGGTGGCTACACCTTC. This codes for CASSFGQGAGGYTF.

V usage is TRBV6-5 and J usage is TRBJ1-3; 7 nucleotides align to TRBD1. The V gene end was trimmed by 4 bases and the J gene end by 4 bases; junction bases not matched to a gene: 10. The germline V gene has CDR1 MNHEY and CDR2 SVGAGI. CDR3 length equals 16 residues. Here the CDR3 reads CASSLGGRGAGNTIYF. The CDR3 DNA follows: TGTGCCAGCAGTTTAGGGGGCAGGGGGGCCGGAAACACCATATATTTT.

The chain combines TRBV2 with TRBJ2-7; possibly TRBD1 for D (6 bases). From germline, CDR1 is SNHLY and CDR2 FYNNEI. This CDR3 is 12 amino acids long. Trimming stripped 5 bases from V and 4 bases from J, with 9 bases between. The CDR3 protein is CASSFQGYEQYF. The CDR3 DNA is TGTGCCAGCAGTTTCCAGGGGTACGAGCAGTACTTC.

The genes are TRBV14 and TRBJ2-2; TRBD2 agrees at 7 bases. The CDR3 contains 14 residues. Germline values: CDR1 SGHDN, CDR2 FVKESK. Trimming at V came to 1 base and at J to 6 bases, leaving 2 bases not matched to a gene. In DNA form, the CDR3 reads TGTGCCAGCAGCCAAGTGGGAGGGCCCGGGGAGCTGTTTTTT. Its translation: CASSQVGGPGELFF. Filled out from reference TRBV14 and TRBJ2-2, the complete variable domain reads EAGVTQFPSHSVIEKGQTVTLRCDPISGHDNLYWYRRVMGKEIKFLLHFVKESKQDESGMPNNRFLAERTGGTYSTLKVQPAELEDSGVYFCASSQVGGPGELFFGEGSRLTVL.

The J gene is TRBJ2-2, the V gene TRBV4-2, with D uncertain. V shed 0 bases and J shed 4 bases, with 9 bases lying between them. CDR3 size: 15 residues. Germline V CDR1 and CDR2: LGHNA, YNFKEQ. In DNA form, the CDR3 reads TGTGCCAGCAGCCAAGATGTCACGGGCACCGGGGAGCTGTTTTTT. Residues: CASSQDVTGTGELFF.

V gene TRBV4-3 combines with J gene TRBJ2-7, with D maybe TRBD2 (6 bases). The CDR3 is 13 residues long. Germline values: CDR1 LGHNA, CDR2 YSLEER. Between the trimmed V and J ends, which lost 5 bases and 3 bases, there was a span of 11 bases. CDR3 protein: CASSSWRGYEQYF. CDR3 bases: TGCGCCAGCAGCTCTTGGAGGGGCTACGAGCAGTACTTC.

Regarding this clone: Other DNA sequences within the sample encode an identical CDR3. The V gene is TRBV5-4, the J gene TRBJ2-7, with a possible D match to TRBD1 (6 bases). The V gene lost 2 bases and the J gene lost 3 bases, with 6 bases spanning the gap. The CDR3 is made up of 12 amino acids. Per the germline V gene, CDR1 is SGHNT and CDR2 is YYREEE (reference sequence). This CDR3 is CASSLGGYEQYF. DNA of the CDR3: TGTGCCAGCAGCTTAGGGGGCTACGAGCAGTACTTC.

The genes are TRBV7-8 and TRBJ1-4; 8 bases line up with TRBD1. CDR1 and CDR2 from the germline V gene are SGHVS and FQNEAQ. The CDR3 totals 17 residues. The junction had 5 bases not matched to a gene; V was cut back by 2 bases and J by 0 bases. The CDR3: CASSLWDRTSTNEKLFF. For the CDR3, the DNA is TGTGCCAGCAGCTTATGGGACAGGACCTCAACTAATGAAAAACTGTTTTTT.

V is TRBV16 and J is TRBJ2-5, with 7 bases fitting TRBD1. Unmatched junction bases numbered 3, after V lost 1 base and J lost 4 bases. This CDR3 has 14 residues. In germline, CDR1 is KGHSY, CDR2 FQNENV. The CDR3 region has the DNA TGTGCCAGCAGCCAATTCGCAGGGGGAGAGACCCAGTACTTC. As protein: CASSQFAGGETQYF.

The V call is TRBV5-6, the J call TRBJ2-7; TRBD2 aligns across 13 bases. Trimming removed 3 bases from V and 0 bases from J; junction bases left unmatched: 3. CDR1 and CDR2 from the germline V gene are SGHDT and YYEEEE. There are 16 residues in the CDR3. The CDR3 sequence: CASSSGLAGASYEQYF. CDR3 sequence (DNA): TGTGCCAGCAGCTCAGGACTAGCGGGGGCCTCCTACGAGCAGTACTTC.

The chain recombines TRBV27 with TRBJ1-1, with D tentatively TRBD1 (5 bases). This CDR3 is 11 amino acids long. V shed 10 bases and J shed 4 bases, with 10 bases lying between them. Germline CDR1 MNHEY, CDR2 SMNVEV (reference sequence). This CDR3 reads CATRGSTEAFF. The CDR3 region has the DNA TGTGCCACCCGGGGGAGCACTGAAGCTTTCTTT.

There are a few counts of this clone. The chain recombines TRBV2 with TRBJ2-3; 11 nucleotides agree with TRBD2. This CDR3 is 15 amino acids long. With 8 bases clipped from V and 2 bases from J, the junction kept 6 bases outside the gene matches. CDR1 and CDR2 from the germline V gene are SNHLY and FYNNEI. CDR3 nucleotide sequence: TGTGCCAGCTGCCCTAGCGGGGGGCTCACAGATACGCAGTATTTT. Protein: CASCPSGGLTDTQYF. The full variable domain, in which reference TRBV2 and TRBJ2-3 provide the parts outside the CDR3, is EPEVTQTPSHQVTQMGQEVILRCVPISNHLYFYWYRQILGQKVEFLVSFYNNEISEKSEIFDDQFSVERPDGSNFTLKIRSTKLEDSAMYFCASCPSGGLTDTQYFGPGTRLTVL.

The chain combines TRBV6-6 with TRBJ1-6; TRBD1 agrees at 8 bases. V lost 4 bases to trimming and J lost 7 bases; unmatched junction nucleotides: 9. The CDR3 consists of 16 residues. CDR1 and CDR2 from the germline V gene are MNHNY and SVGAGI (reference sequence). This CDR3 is CASSSPDRERNSPLHF. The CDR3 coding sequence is TGTGCCAGCAGTTCCCCGGACAGGGAACGGAATTCACCCCTCCACTTT.

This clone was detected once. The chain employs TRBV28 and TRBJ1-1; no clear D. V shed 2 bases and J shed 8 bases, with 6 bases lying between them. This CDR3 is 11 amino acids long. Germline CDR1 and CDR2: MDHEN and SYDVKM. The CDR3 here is CASSLNQEAFF. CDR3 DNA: TGTGCCAGCAGTTTAAACCAGGAAGCTTTCTTT.

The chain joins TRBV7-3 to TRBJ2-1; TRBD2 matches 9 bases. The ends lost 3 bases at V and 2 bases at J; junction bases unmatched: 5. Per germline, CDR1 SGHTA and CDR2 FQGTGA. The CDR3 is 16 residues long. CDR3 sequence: CASSFTGLAPYNEQFF. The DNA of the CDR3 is TGTGCCAGCAGCTTCACGGGACTAGCTCCCTACAATGAGCAGTTCTTC.

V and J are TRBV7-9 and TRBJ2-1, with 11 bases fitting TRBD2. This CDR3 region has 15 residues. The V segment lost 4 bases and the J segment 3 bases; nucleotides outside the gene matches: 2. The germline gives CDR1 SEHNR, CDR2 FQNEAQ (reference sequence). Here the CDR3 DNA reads TGTGCCAGCAGCTCCCTAGCGGGGGGCTACAATGAGCAGTTCTTC. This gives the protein CASSSLAGGYNEQFF.

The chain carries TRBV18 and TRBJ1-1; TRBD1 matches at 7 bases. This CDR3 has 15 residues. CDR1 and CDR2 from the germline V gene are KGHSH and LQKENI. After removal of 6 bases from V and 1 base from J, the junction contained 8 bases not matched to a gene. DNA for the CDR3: TGTGCCAGCTCCGCTGGACAGGCGGGGAACACTGAAGCTTTCTTT. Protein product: CASSAGQAGNTEAFF.

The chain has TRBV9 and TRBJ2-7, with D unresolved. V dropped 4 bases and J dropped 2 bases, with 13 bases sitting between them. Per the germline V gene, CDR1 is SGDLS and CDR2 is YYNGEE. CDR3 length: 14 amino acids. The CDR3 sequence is CASSPGGHPYEQYF. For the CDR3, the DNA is TGTGCCAGCAGCCCCGGTGGGCACCCCTACGAGCAGTACTTC.

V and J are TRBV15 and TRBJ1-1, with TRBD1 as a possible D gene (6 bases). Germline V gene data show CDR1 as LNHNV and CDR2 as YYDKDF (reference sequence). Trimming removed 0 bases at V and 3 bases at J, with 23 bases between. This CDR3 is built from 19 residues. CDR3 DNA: TGTGCCACCAGCAGAGAAAGCAACAGGTGGGGGGGGCCATACACTGAAGCTTTCTTT. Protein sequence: CATSRESNRWGGPYTEAFF.

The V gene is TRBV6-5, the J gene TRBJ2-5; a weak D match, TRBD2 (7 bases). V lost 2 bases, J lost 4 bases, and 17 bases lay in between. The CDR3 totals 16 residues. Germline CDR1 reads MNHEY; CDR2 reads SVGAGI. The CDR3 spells CASSYRGGGPRETQYF. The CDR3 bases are TGTGCCAGCAGTTACAGAGGGGGGGGGCCGAGAGAGACCCAGTACTTC.

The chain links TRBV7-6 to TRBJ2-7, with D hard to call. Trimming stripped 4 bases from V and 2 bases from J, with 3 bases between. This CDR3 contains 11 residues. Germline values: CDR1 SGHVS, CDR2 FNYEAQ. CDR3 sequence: CASSSTYEQYF. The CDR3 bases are TGTGCCAGCAGCTCCACCTACGAGCAGTACTTC.

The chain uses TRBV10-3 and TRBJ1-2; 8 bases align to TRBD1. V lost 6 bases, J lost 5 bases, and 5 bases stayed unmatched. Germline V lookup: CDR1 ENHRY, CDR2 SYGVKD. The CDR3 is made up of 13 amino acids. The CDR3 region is CAISPGGAYGYTF. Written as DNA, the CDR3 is TGTGCCATCAGCCCAGGGGGCGCTTATGGCTACACCTTC.

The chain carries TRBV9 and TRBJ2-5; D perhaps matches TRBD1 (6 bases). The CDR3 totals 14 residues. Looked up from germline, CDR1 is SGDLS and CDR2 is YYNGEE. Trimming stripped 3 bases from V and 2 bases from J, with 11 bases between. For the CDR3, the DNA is TGTGCCAGCAGCGAGGCCGGACAGCAAGAGACCCAGTACTTC. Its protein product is CASSEAGQQETQYF.

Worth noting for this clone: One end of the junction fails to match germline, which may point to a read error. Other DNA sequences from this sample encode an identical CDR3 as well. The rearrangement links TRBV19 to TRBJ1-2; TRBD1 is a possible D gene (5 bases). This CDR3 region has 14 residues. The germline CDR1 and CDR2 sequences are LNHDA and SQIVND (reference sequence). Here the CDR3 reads CASSYQGTTYGYTF. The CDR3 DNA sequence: TGTGCCAGTAGTTATCAGGGCACCACCTATGGCTACACCTTT.

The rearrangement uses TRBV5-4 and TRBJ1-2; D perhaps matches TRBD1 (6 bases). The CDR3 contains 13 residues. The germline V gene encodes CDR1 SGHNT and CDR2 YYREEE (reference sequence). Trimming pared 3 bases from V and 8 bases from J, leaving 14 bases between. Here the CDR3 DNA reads TGTGCCAGCAGCTCAGGGGTTTTCGGAGGCTACACCTTC. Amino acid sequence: CASSSGVFGGYTF. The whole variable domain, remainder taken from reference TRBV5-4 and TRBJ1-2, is ETGVTQSPTHLIKTRGQQVTLRCSSQSGHNTVSWYQQALGQGPQFIFQYYREEENGRGNFPPRFSGLQFPNYSSELNVNALELDDSALYLCASSSGVFGGYTFGSGTRLTVV.

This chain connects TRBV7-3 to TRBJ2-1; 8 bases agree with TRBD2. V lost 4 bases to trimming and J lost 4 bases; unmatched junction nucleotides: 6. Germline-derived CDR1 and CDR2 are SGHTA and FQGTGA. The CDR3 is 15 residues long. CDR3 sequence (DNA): TGTGCCAGCAGCTCCAGCGGGGGCCGTTACAATGAGCAGTTCTTC. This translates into CASSSSGGRYNEQFF.

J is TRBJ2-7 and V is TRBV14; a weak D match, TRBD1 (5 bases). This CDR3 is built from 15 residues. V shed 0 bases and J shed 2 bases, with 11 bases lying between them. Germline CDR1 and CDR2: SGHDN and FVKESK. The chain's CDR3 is CASSQDRQSPYEQYF. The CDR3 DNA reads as TGTGCCAGCAGCCAAGATCGACAGTCCCCCTACGAGCAGTACTTC. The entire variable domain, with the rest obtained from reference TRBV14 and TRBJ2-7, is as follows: EAGVTQFPSHSVIEKGQTVTLRCDPISGHDNLYWYRRVMGKEIKFLLHFVKESKQDESGMPNNRFLAERTGGTYSTLKVQPAELEDSGVYFCASSQDRQSPYEQYFGPGTRLTVT.

The CDR3 coding sequence is TGTGCCAGCAGTGGCGGGGGACTTCGGGGCAACACTGAAGCTTTCTTT. Encoded protein: CASSGGGLRGNTEAFF. V is TRBV25-1 and J is TRBJ1-1; TRBD1 might be the D (5 bases). The ends were cut back, 4 bases at V and 2 bases at J, with 17 bases in the middle. Germline V CDR1 and CDR2: MGHDK, SYGVNS. The CDR3 is 16 amino acids.

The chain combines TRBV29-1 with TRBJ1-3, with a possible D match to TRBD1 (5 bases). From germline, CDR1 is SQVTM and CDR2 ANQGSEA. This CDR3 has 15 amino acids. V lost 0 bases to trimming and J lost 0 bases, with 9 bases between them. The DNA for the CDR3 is TGCAGCGTTGAAGACTACAGGAGCTCTGGAAACACCATATATTTT. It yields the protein CSVEDYRSSGNTIYF.

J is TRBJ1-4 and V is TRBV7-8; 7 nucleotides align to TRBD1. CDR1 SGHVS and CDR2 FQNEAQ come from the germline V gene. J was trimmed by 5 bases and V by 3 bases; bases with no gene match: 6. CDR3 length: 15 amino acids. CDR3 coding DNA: TGTGCCAGCAGCTTGGGACAGAGGTTAAATGAAAAACTGTTTTTT. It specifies CASSLGQRLNEKLFF.